The 12 T cell receptor beta chains below were found in one sample sequenced in a study of somatic mutations in cytotoxic T cells in rheumatoid arthritis. TCRdb's copy holds only in-frame clones and misses some; the assay was immunoSEQ multiplex PCR. The table includes 27,000 or so clones, about 87% detected once. Material: CD8+ T cells sorted from blood. All receptors derive from an adult with rheumatoid arthritis.

The chain employs TRBV5-1 and TRBJ2-1; 8 nucleotides align to TRBD2. V shed 0 bases, J shed 5 bases, and the junction held 4 bases outside the gene matches. The CDR3 spans 15 residues. Germline CDR1 SGHRS, CDR2 YFSETQ. CDR3: CASSLVSGGNNEQFF. DNA of the CDR3: TGCGCCAGCAGCTTGGTCAGCGGGGGAAACAATGAGCAGTTCTTC.

This chain joins TRBV6-1 and TRBJ2-7; 7 nucleotides line up with TRBD2. CDR3 length: 13 amino acids. V lost 8 bases to trimming and J lost 4 bases; unmatched junction nucleotides: 8. CDR1 MNHNS and CDR2 SASEGT come from the germline V gene. CDR3 in DNA: TGTGCCAGCTCCGGGGCTAGCGGATACGAGCAGTACTTC. It specifies CASSGASGYEQYF.

This chain connects TRBV6-4 to TRBJ2-7; the D is unclear. Germline lookup yields CDR1 MRHNA and CDR2 SNTAGT. The CDR3 length is 11 residues. V shed 4 bases and J shed 2 bases, with 3 bases lying between them. The CDR3 here is CASSVPYEQYF. DNA of the CDR3: TGTGCCAGCAGTGTCCCCTACGAGCAGTACTTC.

This chain connects TRBV11-2 to TRBJ2-7; TRBD2 agrees at 7 bases. J was trimmed by 0 bases and V by 6 bases; bases with no gene match: 5. The CDR3 extends over 14 amino acids. CDR1 and CDR2 (germline): SGHAT, FQNNGV. Written as DNA, the CDR3 is TGTGCCAGCAGACCCGCGGGGGACTCCTACGAGCAGTACTTC. Translation gives CASRPAGDSYEQYF.

In this sample, this clone turned up a few times. The J gene is TRBJ2-7, the V gene TRBV7-9; weak D call: TRBD1 (6 bases). The CDR3 has 14 residues. CDR1 is SEHNR and CDR2 is FQNEAQ in the germline V gene (reference sequence). With 1 base removed from V and 5 bases from J, the gap between germline ends came to 12 bases. CDR3 nucleotides: TGTGCCAGCAGCTTAGTCACAGGGACGGACGAGCAGTACTTC. This gives the protein CASSLVTGTDEQYF. Together with reference TRBV7-9 and TRBJ2-7, the CDR3 gives the full variable domain: DTGVSQNPRHKITKRGQNVTFRCDPISEHNRLYWYRQTLGQGPEFLTYFQNEAQLEKSRLLSDRFSAERPKGSFSTLEIQRTEQGDSAMYLCASSLVTGTDEQYFGPGTRLTVT.

The J gene is TRBJ1-5, the V gene TRBV5-5; weak D call: TRBD1 (6 bases). The CDR3 loop spans 15 amino acids. V was pared by 3 bases and J by 6 bases, with 16 bases between. Germline assignment: CDR1 SGHKS and CDR2 YYEKEE (reference sequence). Here the CDR3 reads CASSSWEGGGQPQHF. DNA of the CDR3: TGTGCCAGCAGCTCCTGGGAGGGGGGGGGTCAGCCCCAGCATTTT.

V gene TRBV4-3 combines with J gene TRBJ2-7; 10 positions agree with TRBD2. J lost 5 bases, V lost 0 bases, and 4 bases had no gene match. Per germline, CDR1 LGHNA and CDR2 YSLEER. CDR3 length: 15 amino acids. The CDR3 loop is CASSQDERGGNEQYF. CDR3 nucleotides: TGCGCCAGCAGCCAAGATGAGCGGGGGGGAAACGAGCAGTACTTC.

The chain joins TRBV15 to TRBJ1-2; 9 nucleotides line up with TRBD1. The CDR3 has 14 amino acids. Germline V gives CDR1 LNHNV, CDR2 YYDKDF (reference sequence). Unmatched junction bases numbered 5, after V lost 1 base and J lost 8 bases. CDR3 sequence (DNA): TGTGCCACCAGCAGAGTACAGGGGGCAGGCGGCTACACCTTC. Its protein is CATSRVQGAGGYTF.

Points on this clone: One end of the junction does not line up with germline, which may come from a read error. This chain connects TRBV13 to TRBJ1-2, with D possibly being TRBD1 (6 bases). Germline CDR1 and CDR2: PRHDT and FYEKMQ (reference sequence). The CDR3 covers 16 residues. CDR3 protein: CASSLGQIERKNGYTF. In DNA, the CDR3 is TGTGCCAGCAGCCTAGGACAGATTGAAAGGAAAAATGGCTACACCTTC.

This rearrangement joins TRBV6-1 to TRBJ2-1; 7 bases line up with TRBD1. The CDR3 sequence is 13 residues long. Germline loops: CDR1 MNHNS, CDR2 SASEGT. Trimming took 6 bases from V and 4 from J; bases not matched to a gene: 3. CDR3 in amino acids: CASSLTGYNEQFF. For the CDR3, the DNA is TGTGCCAGCAGCTTGACAGGGTACAATGAGCAGTTCTTC.

As regards this clone: Mismatch with germline at one junction end may stem from a read error. This sequence joins TRBV7-7 and TRBJ2-2; TRBD1 matches at 11 bases. This CDR3 region has 17 residues. The germline CDR1 and CDR2 sequences are SSHAT and FNYEAQ (reference sequence). CDR3 DNA sequence: TGTGCTAGCAGCGCTTCCGTCGGGACAGGGGGCACCGGGGAGCTGTTTTTT. It is translated as CASSASVGTGGTGELFF.

This chain connects TRBV9 to TRBJ2-7, with 8 bases identical to TRBD1. The ends lost 4 bases at V and 3 bases at J; junction bases unmatched: 9. The CDR3 extends over 15 amino acids. Per germline, CDR1 SGDLS and CDR2 YYNGEE. The DNA for the CDR3 is TGTGCCAGCAGCTCCCACCGGGACAGGCTCTACGAGCAGTACTTC. Translating it yields CASSSHRDRLYEQYF.